This T cell receptor beta chain is drawn from a study of response to subunit inactivated influenza vaccine (dated by TCRdb to 2016 to 2019). Study-wide context: Deep quantitative T cell receptor repertoire profiling was used in the study to track responses to a trivalent subunit inactivated influenza vaccine. The research as a whole found: The authors proposed that each seasonal influenza vaccination may bring in only a limited number of new T cells.

This clonotype was seen a few times. Its cognate antigen has yet to be identified. Base qualities are not recorded, but no much larger clone differs from it by a single base. To prepare the library, RT-PCR was applied. Sequenced on an Illumina HiSeq 2500. TCRdb reworked the public reads: Q25 trimming with fastp, MiXCR clone assembly, productive beta chains retained. Under each unique CDR3 protein, matching rows form one entry showing the most common genes and DNA. The sample contains about 520,000 distinct CDR3 sequences, about 25% of them found a single time. Jointly, the top ten make up under 2.5% of the sample. The CDR3 spans 15 residues, from the cysteine through the phenylalanine. CDR3 DNA is the only sequence kept; it has 45 bases, read in frame from the first base. V loses 0 bases of germline sequence and J loses 2 bases, and the interval between the two ends is 11 bases. According to the germline V gene, CDR1 reads SGHTA and CDR2 reads FQGNSA.

This receptor was obtained from a man between 45 and 60 years old who received an inactivated influenza vaccine. Donor details come from another sample of the same person, matched by shared clones. Recombination linked TRBV7-2 to TRBJ2-7, with a tentative D gene TRBD1 over 6 matching bases. The material was CD4+ T cells sorted from PBMCs, obtained 5 days after vaccination. The CDR3 region: CASSLAGTQTYEQYF. At the DNA level, the sequence is TGTGCCAGCAGCTTAGCCGGGACACAGACCTACGAGCAGTACTTC.